What follows describes a single T cell receptor (beta chain). Its antigen is unidentified. TCRdb ran MiXCR on the RT-PCR reads and lists one entry per CDR3 protein. The table records about 500,000 distinct CDR3 sequences, approximately 7.2% of them present only once. The data stem from a study of response to subunit inactivated influenza vaccine. Study-level findings and limits: Authors suggested seasonal influenza vaccinations each recruit few new T cells.

Trimming left V 2 bases short and J 2 bases short, with 11 bases between. Germline CDR1 SGDLS, CDR2 YYNGEE. This CDR3 has 14 residues. This rearrangement joins TRBV9 to TRBJ2-7; perhaps TRBD2 as D (6 bases). This material consisted of PBMCs from blood, taken around 25 months after vaccination. This clonotype was obtained from a man aged 50-75 years who received an inactivated influenza vaccine. CDR3 DNA: TGTGCCAGCAGCGTTATAGCGGACCCCTACGAGCAGTACTTC. Translating it yields CASSVIADPYEQYF.